The 21 T cell receptor beta chains below come from one sample, sequenced in a study of naive and memory T cell subsets. Two oligonucleotides, mixed equimolar, formed the beta constant-region primer covering TRBC1 and TRBC2. One entry per CDR3 protein results from TCRdb running MiXCR on the UMI-ligation and nested PCR reads. The data hold about 21,000 distinct CDR3 sequences, with approximately 10% observed a single time. Material: central memory CD8+ T cells from blood. These receptors were collected from a human donor in good health.

The V call is TRBV7-2, the J call TRBJ2-7, with 9 positions matching TRBD2. The CDR3 spans 17 residues. The V gene end was trimmed by 1 base and the J gene end by 4 bases; junction bases not matched to a gene: 11. CDR1 is SGHTA, CDR2 FQGNSA, per germline. CDR3: CASSLERVGSGGYEQYF. CDR3 sequence (DNA): TGTGCCAGCAGCTTAGAGAGGGTTGGTAGCGGGGGTTACGAGCAGTACTTC.

This chain's CDR3 is CASSLAGGVDTQYF. In nucleotides, the CDR3 is TGTGCCAGCAGCTTAGCGGGGGGGGTGGATACGCAGTATTTT. The chain recombines TRBV7-3 with TRBJ2-3; 9 bases align to TRBD2. V shed 2 bases and J 6 bases; nucleotides not matched to a gene: 3. CDR3 length equals 14 residues. The germline V gene encodes CDR1 SGHTA and CDR2 FQGTGA.

This clonotype occurred many times. The gene calls are TRBV27 and TRBJ1-1, with D possibly matching TRBD1 (5 bases). V lost 7 bases to trimming and J lost 6 bases, with 15 bases between them. The V gene's germline CDR1 is MNHEY and CDR2 SMNVEV (reference sequence). The CDR3 extends over 13 amino acids. Written as DNA, the CDR3 is TGTGCCAGCACCAACGGGGGTACGTCTGAAGCTTTCTTT. Translating it yields CASTNGGTSEAFF.

This clonotype was detected many times. This chain joins TRBV12-5 and TRBJ1-1; TRBD1 is a possible D gene (6 bases). Trimming removed 0 bases from V and 0 bases from J, with 17 bases in between. The CDR3 covers 18 residues. Germline CDR1 LGHNT, CDR2 FRNRAP. Written as DNA, the CDR3 is TGTGCTAGTGGTTTGGTTATAGGGACGGGGGCCATGAACACTGAAGCTTTCTTT. Translated: CASGLVIGTGAMNTEAFF.

At least ten counts were recorded for this clonotype. CDR3 in amino acids: CSARDGTPQETQYF. Written as DNA, the CDR3 is TGCAGTGCTAGAGATGGGACTCCCCAAGAGACCCAGTACTTC. The V and J genes are TRBV20-1 and TRBJ2-5, with D possibly matching TRBD2 (6 bases). The CDR3 runs to 14 residues. Germline CDR1 and CDR2: DFQATT and SNEGSKA (reference sequence). V dropped 0 bases and J dropped 1 base, with 9 bases sitting between them.

This clonotype was picked up many times. This chain joins TRBV6-5 and TRBJ2-5; 13 bases agree with TRBD2. This CDR3 contains 15 residues. The germline V gene encodes CDR1 MNHEY and CDR2 SVGAGI. Losses at the gene ends were 4 bases for V and 2 bases for J; bases not matched to a gene: 1. The CDR3 region has the DNA TGTGCCAGCAGTTTGGGACTAGCGGGGCAAGAGACCCAGTACTTC. It codes for CASSLGLAGQETQYF.

The genes are TRBV20-1 and TRBJ2-7, with 8 bases lining up with TRBD2. The J segment lost 10 bases and the V segment lost 4 bases, leaving 15 bases of the junction unmatched. CDR1 DFQATT and CDR2 SNEGSKA come from the germline V gene (reference sequence). This CDR3 has 14 amino acids. CDR3 nucleotides: TGCAGTGCTATTCACCCGGGGACTAGATGGTATCAGTACTTC. Amino acid sequence: CSAIHPGTRWYQYF.

For the CDR3, the DNA is TGCGCCAGCAGCCAAGTCAGGGAAGGTCCGCGGGAGCAGTACTTC. It specifies CASSQVREGPREQYF. The J gene is TRBJ2-7, the V gene TRBV4-3, with D possibly matching TRBD1 (5 bases). The CDR3 is made up of 15 amino acids. The germline CDR1 and CDR2 sequences are LGHNA and YSLEER. The ends were cut back, 1 base at V and 7 bases at J, with 17 bases in the middle.

This clonotype showed up many times. The genes are TRBV10-2 and TRBJ2-1, with D maybe TRBD2 (6 bases). There are 15 residues in the CDR3. Trimming took off 4 bases at V and 0 bases at J, with 10 bases between the two ends. Germline V CDR1 and CDR2: WSHSY, SAAADI. CDR3 in amino acids: CASSALGSSYNEQFF. Written as DNA, the CDR3 is TGCGCCAGCAGTGCGCTCGGGAGCTCCTACAATGAGCAGTTCTTC.

The V gene is TRBV30, the J gene TRBJ2-1, with a tentative D call TRBD1 (6 bases). Germline V gives CDR1 GTSNPN, CDR2 SVGIG (reference sequence). The CDR3 runs 14 residues. Trimming removed 5 bases from V and 0 bases from J, with 11 bases in between. CDR3 bases: TGTGCCTGGGTACAGGGCGACTCCTACAATGAGCAGTTCTTC. Protein product: CAWVQGDSYNEQFF.

This clonotype was detected many times. The V and J genes are TRBV29-1 and TRBJ2-2; 12 bases match TRBD2. Unmatched junction bases numbered 6, after V lost 4 bases and J lost 3 bases. This CDR3 has 16 residues. Per the germline V gene, CDR1 is SQVTM and CDR2 is ANQGSEA. This CDR3 is CSVAPTSGGYTGELFF. In DNA, the CDR3 is TGCAGCGTTGCCCCGACTAGCGGGGGCTACACCGGGGAGCTGTTTTTT.

This clonotype was observed a handful of times. This rearrangement joins TRBV7-9 to TRBJ2-3, with D perhaps being TRBD1 or TRBD2 (5 bases each). Germline CDR1 SEHNR, CDR2 FQNEAQ (reference sequence). The V and J ends lost 6 bases and 6 bases respectively, with 7 bases between them. This CDR3 has 11 amino acids. The CDR3 reads CASRGTDTQYF. CDR3 nucleotides: TGTGCCAGCAGAGGGACGGATACGCAGTATTTT.

By share, this clonotype ranks as medium-sized. A single base separates this from a much larger clone, so it may be a read error. The CDR3 nucleotides read TGTGCCAGCAGCTTAAGTCGTAACTGGAAAGAGCAGTTCTTC. Translated: CASSLSRNWKEQFF. J is TRBJ2-1 and V is TRBV11-1; D gene uncertain. Germline assignment: CDR1 SGHAT and CDR2 FQDESV (reference sequence). With 2 bases removed from V and 10 bases from J, the gap between germline ends came to 15 bases. The CDR3 contains 14 residues.

The chain is built from TRBV7-9 and TRBJ2-7; perhaps D is TRBD1 or TRBD2 (5 bases each). Trimming pared 1 base from V and 7 bases from J, leaving 17 bases between. Germline CDR1 and CDR2: SEHNR and FQNEAQ (reference sequence). The CDR3 totals 15 residues. The CDR3 nucleotides read TGTGCCAGCAGCTTAGGCGCCAGTCGGGGCCGAGAGCAGTACTTC. Translating gives CASSLGASRGREQYF. Combining the CDR3 with reference TRBV7-9 and TRBJ2-7 gives the whole variable domain DTGVSQNPRHKITKRGQNVTFRCDPISEHNRLYWYRQTLGQGPEFLTYFQNEAQLEKSRLLSDRFSAERPKGSFSTLEIQRTEQGDSAMYLCASSLGASRGREQYFGPGTRLTVT.

This clonotype was observed a handful of times. The V call is TRBV6-6, the J call TRBJ2-7, with 7 bases identical to TRBD1. Germline CDR1 and CDR2: MNHNY and SVGAGI (reference sequence). The junction had 7 bases not matched to a gene; V was cut back by 0 bases and J by 2 bases. This CDR3 contains 16 residues. DNA for the CDR3: TGTGCCAGCAGTTACTCCCCGGGACAGAGTGCCTACGAGCAGTACTTC. Amino acid sequence: CASSYSPGQSAYEQYF.

In this sample, this clonotype turned up many times. CDR3 DNA: TGTGCCAGTAGAGGAGGACTCAATCAGCCCCAGCATTTT. Amino acids: CASRGGLNQPQHF. The chain employs TRBV19 and TRBJ1-5; D gene uncertain. Germline V lookup: CDR1 LNHDA, CDR2 SQIVND (reference sequence). V was clipped by 6 bases and J by 3 bases, with 9 bases between them. There are 13 residues in the CDR3. Complete variable domain (other parts from reference TRBV19 and TRBJ1-5): DGGITQSPKYLFRKEGQNVTLSCEQNLNHDAMYWYRQDPGQGLRLIYYSQIVNDFQKGDIAEGYSVSREKKESFPLTVTSAQKNPTAFYLCASRGGLNQPQHFGDGTRLSIL.

This clonotype was counted only a few times. The chain combines TRBV6-1 with TRBJ1-1, with 8 bases matching TRBD1. This CDR3 spans 16 amino acids. The germline gives CDR1 MNHNS, CDR2 SASEGT. Trimming cost V 4 bases and J 3 bases; bases outside gene matches: 10. CDR3 residues: CASSVHSQGADTEAFF. The CDR3, as DNA: TGTGCCAGCAGTGTTCACTCCCAGGGGGCTGACACTGAAGCTTTCTTT.

On this clonotype itself: A read error may be the cause here, since a much bigger clone is one base away. The chain combines TRBV25-1 with TRBJ2-3, with D unresolved. Gene TRBJ1-5 matches the end of the DNA better, so the J call may be wrong. Germline assignment: CDR1 MGHDK and CDR2 SYGVNS. The CDR3 has 11 residues. The CDR3 loop reads CAPVVPDTQHF. The CDR3 nucleotides read TGTGCCCCGGTAGTCCCAGATACGCAGCATTTT.

This clonotype came up many times. The gene calls are TRBV7-8 and TRBJ2-1; 7 bases are a match to TRBD2. There are 16 residues in the CDR3. CDR1 and CDR2 from the germline V gene are SGHVS and FQNEAQ. V lost 6 bases to trimming and J lost 3 bases; unmatched junction nucleotides: 11. CDR3 in DNA: TGTGCCAGCAGATTGTCTGGGCTAGCGGTCTACAATGAGCAGTTCTTC. The encoded protein is CASRLSGLAVYNEQFF.

At least ten counts were recorded for this clonotype. The V call is TRBV5-5, the J call TRBJ1-4; unclear D gene. V lost 4 bases and J 4 bases, leaving 8 bases between the germline ends. CDR1 and CDR2 from the germline V gene are SGHKS and YYEKEE (reference sequence). The CDR3 runs 13 residues. The CDR3 is CASSEQYNEKLFF. CDR3 coding DNA: TGTGCCAGCAGCGAGCAGTATAATGAAAAACTGTTTTTT.

The rearrangement links TRBV24-1 to TRBJ2-1, with TRBD2 matching 11 bases. Trimming removed 3 bases from V and 5 bases from J; junction bases left unmatched: 2. In germline, CDR1 is KGHDR, CDR2 SFDVKD. This CDR3 region has 15 residues. The CDR3 is CATSDVAGGNNEQFF. The CDR3 DNA reads as TGTGCCACCAGTGATGTAGCGGGAGGGAACAATGAGCAGTTCTTC.